This T cell receptor (beta chain) was found in a study of blood T cell repertoires in COVID-19 (dated by TCRdb to the early 2020s). Regarding the research as a whole: Samples covering the acute and convalescent phases of COVID-19 were provided by collaborators in the United States, Italy and Spain. The prospective study material was composed of cDNA or gDNA derived from T cells, B-cell-depleted T cells, or PBMCs. Subjects who had been exposed to COVID-19, were actively infected with it, or had recovered from it provided the deeply sampled blood TCRbeta repertoires that made up the dataset. The repertoires were released in a freely available public database meant as a resource for research on the immune response to SARS-CoV-2. The samples were drawn from the first 160 participants of the ongoing ImmuneRACE study and from 1,254 subjects provided by 6 global collaborators. Nearly every sample came with metadata listing a de-identified subject ID, COVID-19 status, age in years and sex. Where HLA class I and class II types were available, the types were taken from metadata supplied by the sample provider, not from assay-based typing.

The CDR3 sequence holds 17 residues, the cysteine and phenylalanine included. CDR3 DNA is the only sequence kept; it has 51 bases, read in frame from the first base. The investigation overall reported the following: The amount of clinical and demographic metadata varied by source and participant and was provided uncurated.

Points on this clone: Its antigen is currently not known. Within one base of it there is no much larger clone, and no base qualities were kept.

TCRbeta CDR3 regions were amplified from genomic DNA by means of the immunoSEQ Assay, a bias-controlled multiplex PCR. In the authors' own workflow: The number of nucleated cells in each sample was estimated by amplification of reference gene primers within the assay. To quantify the absolute abundance of each unique TCRbeta CDR3 rearrangement, sequence reads were collapsed and filtered. For each sample, productive Simpson clonality was calculated as the square root of Simpson's diversity index across productive rearrangements. TCRdb provides this immuneACCESS table in a form limited to in-frame rearrangements. Some clones are lacking; in checked studies, under half of them reflect an unresolved V gene, and why the rest are absent is not known. Clone size and V and J calls were adopted from that table, with D and trimming inferred from the DNA. The sample data list tens of thousands of clones, and approximately 90% of these were observed just once. The biggest ten clones account for roughly 7.2% of the sample.

Whole blood was collected in K2EDTA tubes by collaborating institutions according to the institutions' own protocols. For TCRbeta analysis, collaborators shipped samples in one of three forms: frozen whole blood, isolated PBMCs, or DNA extracted from either of those sample types. The sample was peripheral blood. This receptor chain uses TRBV21-1 and TRBJ1-6; the DNA was not compared with TRBD1, the D call given in the table. TRBV21-1 is listed as a pseudogene. The receptor's source is a human donor in a cohort sampled during active COVID-19. Here is the DNA: TGTGCCAGCAGCCCAATTGGGGGGACAGGAATTAATTCACCCCTCCACTTT. Its translation is CASSPIGGTGINSPLHF.